The rows below give T cell receptor beta chains drawn from one sample of a study of cytomegalovirus exposure and HLA in healthy donors. The table came from immunoSEQ multiplex PCR; TCRdb's copy has only in-frame clones and leaves some out. This sample has about 52,000 clones, with approximately 52% found just once. The source material was PBMCs. All receptors come from a human donor in good health. CDR3s include the opening cysteine and the closing phenylalanine or tryptophan. The D gene is left open where the match is weak. Size is stated for part of the rows, as once, few or many counts, or as a class when the clone is expanded.

>TRBV5-1|TRBD1|few|TRBJ2-7
TGCGCCAGCAGCGCGGACAGGAACTACGAGCAGTACTTC
CASSADRNYEQYF
>TRBV4-1|.|.|TRBJ2-7
TGCGCCAGCAGCCAAGCAGGGGACTACGAGCAGTACTTC
CASSQAGDYEQYF
>TRBV5-1|.|.|TRBJ2-4
TGCGCCAGCAGCTTGTCCGGGGAAAACATTCAGTACTTC
CASSLSGENIQYF
>TRBV30|.|.|TRBJ1-1
TGTGCCTGGAGTGGACAGGCCGACACTGAAGCTTTCTTT
CAWSGQADTEAFF
>TRBV18|.|.|TRBJ2-5
TGTGCCAGCTCACCAAGGAGACGCGGAGGGGAGACCCAGTACTTC
CASSPRRRGGETQYF
>TRBV2|.|.|TRBJ1-5
TGTGCCAGCAGGGGGGCACAGCATCAGCCCCAGCATTTT
CASRGAQHQPQHF
>TRBV15|.|.|TRBJ2-7
TGTGCCACCAGCCGTTCGGGGGATCACTACGAGCAGTACTTC
CATSRSGDHYEQYF
>TRBV6-5|.|.|TRBJ1-2
TGTGCCAGCAGTTACTCGGGCCAGACAGTCGTCTATGGCTACCCCTTC
CASSYSGQTVVYGYPF
>TRBV4-1|TRBD1|few|TRBJ1-5
TGCGCCAGCAGTCGGGACAGGGGAGTCCCCAATCAGCCCCAGCATTTT
CASSRDRGVPNQPQHF
>TRBV19|TRBD1|few|TRBJ1-2
TGTGCCAGTAGTATAGCAGGGACAGGGGGCTATGGCTACACCTTC
CASSIAGTGGYGYTF
>TRBV7-3|TRBD2|.|TRBJ2-4
TGTGCCAGCAGCTTAACGAGCGGGGGCCCCGGAAACATTCAGTACTTC
CASSLTSGGPGNIQYF
>TRBV9|TRBD1|.|TRBJ1-2
TGTGCCAGCAGCGCCCGGGACAGGCTCTATGGCTACACCTTC
CASSARDRLYGYTF
>TRBV7-6|.|.|TRBJ1-4
TGTGCCAGCAGCTCGGGTCTAACGGCAACTAATGAAAAACTGTTTTTT
CASSSGLTATNEKLFF
>TRBV5-6|.|.|TRBJ1-2
TGTGCCAGCCAGGGAAGCTATGGCTACCCCTTC
CASQGSYGYPF
>TRBV19|TRBD1|.|TRBJ2-7
TGTGCCAGTACCGCCACAGGGGTCCCCTACGAGCAGTACTTC
CASTATGVPYEQYF
>TRBV7-9|.|.|TRBJ1-1
TGTGCCAGCAGCCAGGGTAGCGGAGGGACTGAAGCTTTCTTT
CASSQGSGGTEAFF
>TRBV9|.|.|TRBJ2-5
TGTGCCAGCAGCGCCGCGTTTGGGCTCCAAGAGACCCAGTACTTC
CASSAAFGLQETQYF
>TRBV5-4|TRBD2|.|TRBJ2-7
TGTGCCAGCAGCATGGGCTCTAGCGGGGGAACCTACGAGCAGTACTTC
CASSMGSSGGTYEQYF